The sequence of this T cell receptor beta chain was determined in a study of shared clonotypes between healthy human individuals. Study results and caveats: On the whole, naive subsets had larger estimated richness than memory subsets had.

Naive CD8 cells, CD45RO-negative and positively selected for CCR7, excluded terminally differentiated effector memory CD45RA+ cells. In the authors' methods: Owing to the provision of junction-only sequences devoid of quality scores by immunoSEQ, filtering differed. The assay was immunoSEQ multiplex PCR, and TCRdb's table has in-frame clones only and misses some. The DNA gave D and trimming, while V, J and clone size come from that table. The table records around 2,100,000 clones, about 94% of them present only once. On this clone itself: The target antigen is unknown.

CDR1 SGHVS and CDR2 FQNEAQ come from the germline V gene. This CDR3 has 14 amino acids. Trimming removed 2 bases from V and 7 bases from J; junction bases left unmatched: 2. The sequencing sample was made of naive CD8+ T cells sorted from blood. The chain carries TRBV7-8 and TRBJ2-1, with TRBD2 identical over 10 bases. The clonotype was recovered from a man aged 18 to 30 in good health. As DNA, the CDR3 is TGTGCCAGCAGCTTACTGACTAGCGGGAATGAGCAGTTCTTC. Protein sequence: CASSLLTSGNEQFF.